The 3 T cell receptor beta chains below were found in one sample sequenced in a study of blood T cell repertoires in COVID-19. Assay: immunoSEQ multiplex PCR; the TCRdb copy retains only in-frame clones and omits some. The sample includes some 210,000 clones, 81% of them seen just once. The sample comprised PBMCs or T cells enriched from blood (not recorded which). The receptors here all came from a man aged 35 to 55 who had recovered from COVID-19.

The chain carries TRBV12-5 and TRBJ2-7; TRBD1 agrees at 7 bases. Germline trimming cut 1 base from V and 5 bases from J; bases unmatched to any gene: 8. CDR3 length equals 15 residues. The germline CDR1 and CDR2 sequences are LGHNT and FRNRAP. The CDR3 loop reads CASGLEAGGSHEQYF. As DNA, the CDR3 is TGTGCTAGTGGTTTGGAGGCAGGGGGTAGCCACGAGCAGTACTTC.

This clone was observed a handful of times. The rearrangement joins TRBV30 to TRBJ1-5; a possible D gene is TRBD1 (6 bases). Germline loops: CDR1 GTSNPN, CDR2 SVGIG (reference sequence). V was trimmed by 0 bases and J by 1 base, leaving 13 bases between them. The CDR3 has 16 amino acids. CDR3: CAWSVMGRGSNQPQHF. CDR3 bases: TGTGCCTGGAGTGTAATGGGCAGGGGAAGCAATCAGCCCCAGCATTTT.

V and J are TRBV24-1 and TRBJ2-1; D might be TRBD1 (6 bases). The CDR3 contains 15 residues. Deletions cut 6 bases from V and 3 bases from J, with 14 bases between. Germline V gene lookup returns CDR1 KGHDR and CDR2 SFDVKD. The CDR3 region is CATSHPTGFYNEQFF. CDR3 DNA sequence: TGTGCCACCAGTCATCCGACAGGTTTCTACAATGAGCAGTTCTTC.